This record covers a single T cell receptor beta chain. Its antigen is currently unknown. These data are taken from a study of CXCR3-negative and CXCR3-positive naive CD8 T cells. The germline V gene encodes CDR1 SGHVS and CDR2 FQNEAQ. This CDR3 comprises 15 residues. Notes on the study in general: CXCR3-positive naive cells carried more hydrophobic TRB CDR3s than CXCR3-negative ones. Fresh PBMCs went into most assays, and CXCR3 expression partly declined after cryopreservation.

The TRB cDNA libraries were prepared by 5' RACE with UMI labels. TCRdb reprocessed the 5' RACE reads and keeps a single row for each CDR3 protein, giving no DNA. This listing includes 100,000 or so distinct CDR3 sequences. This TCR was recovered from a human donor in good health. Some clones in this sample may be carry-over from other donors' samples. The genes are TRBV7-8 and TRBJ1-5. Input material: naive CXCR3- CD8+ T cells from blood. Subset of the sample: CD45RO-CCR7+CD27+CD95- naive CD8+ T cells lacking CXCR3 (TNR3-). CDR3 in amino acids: CASSPGPAGNQPQHF.